This T cell receptor (beta chain) derives from a study of cytomegalovirus exposure and HLA in healthy donors. Study outcomes and limitations: Across donors, presence/absence analyses took sequencing depth to be roughly uniform. The study put 150 or so TCR beta chains on its list as cytomegalovirus-associated. V- and J-gene trimming of TCR beta was linked (in a later analysis) to a missense DCLRE1C variant.

PCR involved 60 Vbeta and 13 Jbeta primers. Profiled with immunoSEQ multiplex PCR; TCRdb holds only in-frame clones, not every one. The top ten hold approximately 5.3% of the sample, which has under 130,000 clones, over 60% seen once. This CDR3 has 15 amino acids. Germline lookup yields CDR1 MDHEN and CDR2 SYDVKM. V trimming: 9 bases; J trimming: 6 bases; junction bases outside the gene matches: 11. Concerning this clone: Its matching antigen is unknown.

The source of this sequence is a female donor in good health and CMV-seropositive. This chain uses TRBV28 with TRBJ1-1, with 12 nucleotides matching TRBD1. Source material: PBMCs. For the CDR3, the DNA is TGTGCCAGGACCCGGGACAGGGGGCTTGAGGCTGAAGCTTTCTTT. Amino acids: CARTRDRGLEAEAFF.